Described below is a single TCR beta chain sequence and its context. The entry originates in a study of regulatory T cells in long-lasting Graves disease. The J segment lost 4 bases and the V segment lost 7 bases, leaving 6 bases of the junction unmatched. The CDR3 totals 12 residues. The germline gives CDR1 DFQATT, CDR2 SNEGSKA (reference sequence). Time point given: persistent/refractory GD, antithyroid drugs over 5 years with positive TRAb. The TCR library was made from RNA extracted from PBMCs. Approximately 9 milliliters of peripheral blood were taken and placed in EDTA tubes. Investigators prepared the TCR beta libraries by applying iRepertoire HTBI primers and Arm-PCR of CDR3 regions. TCRdb fed the multiplex PCR reads into MiXCR, producing one record per CDR3 protein. Of 400,000 to 600,000 distinct CDR3 sequences detected, approximately 21% appear once; the ten largest clones hold 7.1%.

The V gene is TRBV20-1, the J gene TRBJ2-7, with 8 bases fitting TRBD1. This specimen consisted of peripheral blood mononuclear cells (PBMCs), obtained when the disease was refractory, from a patient treated with antithyroid drugs. The TCR originated in a female donor with Graves disease. The CDR3 loop is CSVTGDQYEQYF. The CDR3 DNA reads TGCAGTGTGACAGGGGACCAGTACGAGCAGTACTTC.